This TCR beta chain was sequenced for a study of vaccination and CD4 T cells after COVID-19. Study details: Following dose two, a median about 70 days (range 14 to 241) passed before post-vaccine samples were taken.

Note on this clonotype: Its antigen remains unknown.

Once obtained from cultured CD4+ T cells, the DNA was sequenced using the Oncomine TCR Beta short-read assay. TCRdb fed the PCR reads into MiXCR, producing one record per CDR3 protein. The data hold roughly 15,000 distinct CDR3 sequences, with around 78% observed a single time. The CDR3 sequence is 12 residues long. Germline V gives CDR1 SGHTA, CDR2 FQGNSA. The germline V and J ends were trimmed by 1 base and 9 bases, with 7 bases remaining between them. The treatment is: approximately 10-day PBMC culture with coronavirus spike peptide pools or control peptides (ViraFEST assay). With peptide pools, ViraFEST first expanded antigen-specific T cells and afterwards sequenced their TCRs.

The chain carries TRBV7-2 and TRBJ1-5, with D unresolved. The sequence was obtained from a human donor who had recovered from COVID-19. The sequencing input was CD4+ T cells from blood, cultured in vitro. CDR3: CASSLGGRPQHF. The CDR3 coding sequence is TGTGCCAGCAGCTTAGGGGGTAGGCCCCAGCATTTT.